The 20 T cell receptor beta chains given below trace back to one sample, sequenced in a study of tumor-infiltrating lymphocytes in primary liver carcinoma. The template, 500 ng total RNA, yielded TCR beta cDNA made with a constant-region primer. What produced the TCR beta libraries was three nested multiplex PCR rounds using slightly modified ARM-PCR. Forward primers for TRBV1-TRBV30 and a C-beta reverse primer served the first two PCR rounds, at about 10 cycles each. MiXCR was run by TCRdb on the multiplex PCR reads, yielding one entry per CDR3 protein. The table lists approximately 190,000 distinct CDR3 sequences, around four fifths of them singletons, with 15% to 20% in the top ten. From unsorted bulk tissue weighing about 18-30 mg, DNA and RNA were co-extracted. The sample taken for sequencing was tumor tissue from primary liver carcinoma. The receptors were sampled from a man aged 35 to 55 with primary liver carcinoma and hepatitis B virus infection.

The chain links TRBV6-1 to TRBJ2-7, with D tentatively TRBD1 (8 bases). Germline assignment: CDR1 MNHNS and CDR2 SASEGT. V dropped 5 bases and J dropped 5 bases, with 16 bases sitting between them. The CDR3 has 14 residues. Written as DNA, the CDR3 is TGTGCCAGCAGTTTATCACAGGGGGGGAACGAGCAGTACTTC. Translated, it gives CASSLSQGGNEQYF.

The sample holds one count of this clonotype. Here the CDR3 DNA reads TGTGCCAGCAAGACTGGAATTAATACCGGGGAGCTGTTTTTT. Its protein is CASKTGINTGELFF. This chain connects TRBV6-1 to TRBJ2-2; D not resolved. CDR3 length: 14 amino acids. Looked up from germline, CDR1 is MNHNS and CDR2 is SASEGT. Trimming took off 7 bases at V and 5 bases at J, with 14 bases between the two ends.

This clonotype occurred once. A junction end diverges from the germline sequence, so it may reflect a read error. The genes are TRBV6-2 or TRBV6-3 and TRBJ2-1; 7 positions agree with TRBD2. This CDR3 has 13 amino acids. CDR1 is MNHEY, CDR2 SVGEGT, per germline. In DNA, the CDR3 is TGTGCCAGCAGGACTAACGGGAGGAATGTGCAGTTCTTC. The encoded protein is CASRTNGRNVQFF.

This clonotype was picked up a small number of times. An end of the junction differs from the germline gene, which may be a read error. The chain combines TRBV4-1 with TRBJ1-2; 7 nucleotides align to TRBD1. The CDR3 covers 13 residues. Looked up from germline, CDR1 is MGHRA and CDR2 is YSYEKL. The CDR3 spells CPSSQGQRGGYTF. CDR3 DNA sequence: TGTCCCAGCAGCCAGGGACAGAGGGGTGGCTACACCTTC.

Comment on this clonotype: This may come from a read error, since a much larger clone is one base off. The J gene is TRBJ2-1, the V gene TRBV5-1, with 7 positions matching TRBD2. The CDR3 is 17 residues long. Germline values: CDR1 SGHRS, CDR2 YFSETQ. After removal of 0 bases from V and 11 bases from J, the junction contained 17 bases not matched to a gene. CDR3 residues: CASSLVWEREPSGQQFF. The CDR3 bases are TGCGCCAGCAGCTTGGTCTGGGAGCGGGAACCCTCGGGTCAGCAGTTCTTC.

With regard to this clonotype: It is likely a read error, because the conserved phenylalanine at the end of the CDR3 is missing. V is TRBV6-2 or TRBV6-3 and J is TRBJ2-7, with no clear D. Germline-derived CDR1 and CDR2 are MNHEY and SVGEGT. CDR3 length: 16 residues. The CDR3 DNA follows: TGTGTCAGCAGTAGTGTGCGGAGCCGCAGCTCCTACGAGCAGTACCTC. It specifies CVSSSVRSRSSYEQYL.

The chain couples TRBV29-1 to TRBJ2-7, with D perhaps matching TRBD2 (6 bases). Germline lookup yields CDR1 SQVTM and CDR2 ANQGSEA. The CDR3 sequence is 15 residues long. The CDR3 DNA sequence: TGCAGCGTTGAAGATCCAGGAGGGAGATCCTACAAGCAGCACGTC. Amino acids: CSVEDPGGRSYKQHV.

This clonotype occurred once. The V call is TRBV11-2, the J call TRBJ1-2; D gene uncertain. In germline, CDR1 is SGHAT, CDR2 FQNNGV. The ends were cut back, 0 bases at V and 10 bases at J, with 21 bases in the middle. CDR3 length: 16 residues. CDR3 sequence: CASSLESVAYSRDYTF. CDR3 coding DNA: TGTGCCAGCAGCTTAGAATCGGTAGCCTATTCTAGAGACTACACCTTC.

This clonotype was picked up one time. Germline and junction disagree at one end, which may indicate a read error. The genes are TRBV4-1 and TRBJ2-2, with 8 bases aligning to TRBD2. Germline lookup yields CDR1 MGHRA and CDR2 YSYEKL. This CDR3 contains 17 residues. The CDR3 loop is CASSQDRAGVNTGGLFF. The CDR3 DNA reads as TGCGCCAGCAGCCAAGATAGAGCGGGAGTGAACACCGGGGGGCTGTTTTTT.

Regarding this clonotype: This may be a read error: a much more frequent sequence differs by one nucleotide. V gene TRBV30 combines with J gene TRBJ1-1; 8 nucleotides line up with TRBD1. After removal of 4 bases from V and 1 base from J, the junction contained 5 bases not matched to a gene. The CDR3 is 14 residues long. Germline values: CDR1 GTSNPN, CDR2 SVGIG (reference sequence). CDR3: CAWNRGTGNTEAFF. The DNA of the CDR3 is TGTGCCTGGAACCGCGGGACAGGGAACACTGAAGCTTTCTTT.

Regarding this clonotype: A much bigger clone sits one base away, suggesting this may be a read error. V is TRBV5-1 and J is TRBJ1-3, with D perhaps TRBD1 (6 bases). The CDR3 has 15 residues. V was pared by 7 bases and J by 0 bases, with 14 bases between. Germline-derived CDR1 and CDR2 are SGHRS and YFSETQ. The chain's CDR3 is CASGAGDVSGNTIYF. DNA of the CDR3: TGCGCCAGCGGCGCAGGGGACGTCTCTGGAAACACCATATATTTT.

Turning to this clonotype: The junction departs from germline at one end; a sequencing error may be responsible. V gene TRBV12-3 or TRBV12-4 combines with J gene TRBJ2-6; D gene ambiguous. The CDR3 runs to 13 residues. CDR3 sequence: CTSSLYYPNVLTF. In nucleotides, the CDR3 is TGTACCAGCAGCCTATATTACCCCAACGTCCTGACTTTC.

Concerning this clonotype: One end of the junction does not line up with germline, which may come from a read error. The CDR3 coding sequence is TGTGCCAGCAGGCCAGGACAGGGTGCTAGGAATATTCAGCACTTC. Residues: CASRPGQGARNIQHF. This chain connects TRBV6-6 to TRBJ2-4, with TRBD1 matching over 8 bases. From germline, CDR1 is MNHNY and CDR2 SVGAGI (reference sequence). The CDR3 has 15 amino acids.

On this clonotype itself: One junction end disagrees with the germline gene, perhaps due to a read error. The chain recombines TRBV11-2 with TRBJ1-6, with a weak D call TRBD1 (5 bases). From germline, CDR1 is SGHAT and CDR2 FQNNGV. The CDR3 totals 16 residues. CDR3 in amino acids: CAGSLGDDGYNLPLHF. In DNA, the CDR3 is TGTGCTGGCAGCTTAGGGGACGACGGTTATAATTTACCCCTCCACTTT.

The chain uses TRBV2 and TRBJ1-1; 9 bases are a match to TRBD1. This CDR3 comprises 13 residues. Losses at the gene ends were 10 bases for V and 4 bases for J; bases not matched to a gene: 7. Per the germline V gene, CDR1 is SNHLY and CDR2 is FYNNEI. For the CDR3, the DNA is TGTGCCAACAAGGGACAGGGTGGCACTGAAGCTTTCTTT. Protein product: CANKGQGGTEAFF.

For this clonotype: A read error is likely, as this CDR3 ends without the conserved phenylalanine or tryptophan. CDR3: CASSRTLVLSLHL. CDR3 nucleotide sequence: TGTGCCAGCAGCCGGACACTGGTTTTATCCCTCCACTTA. This chain links TRBV11-1 with TRBJ1-6; D might be TRBD1 (5 bases). The V gene's germline CDR1 is SGHAT and CDR2 FQDESV (reference sequence). Trimming cost V 5 bases and J 14 bases, with 16 bases left between them. The CDR3 covers 13 residues.

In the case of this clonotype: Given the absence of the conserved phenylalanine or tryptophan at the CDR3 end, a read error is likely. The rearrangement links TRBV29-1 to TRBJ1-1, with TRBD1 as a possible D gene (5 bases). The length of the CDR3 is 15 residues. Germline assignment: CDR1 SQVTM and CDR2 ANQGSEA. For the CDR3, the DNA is TGTAGCGTAGGTCCAGGGTGGGGGATGAGGACTGAAGCTTTCTCT. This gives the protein CSVGPGWGMRTEAFS.

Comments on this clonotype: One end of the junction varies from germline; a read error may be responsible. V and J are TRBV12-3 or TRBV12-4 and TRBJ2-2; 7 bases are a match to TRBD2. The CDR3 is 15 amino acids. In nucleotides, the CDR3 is TGTACCAGCAGTGGACTAGTGGGTACCACCGGGGAGCTGTTTTTT. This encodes CTSSGLVGTTGELFF.

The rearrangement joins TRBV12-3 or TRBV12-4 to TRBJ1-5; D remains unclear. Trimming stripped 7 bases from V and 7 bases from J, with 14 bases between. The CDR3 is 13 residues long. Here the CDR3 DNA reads TGTGCCAGCACCGATTTCACGGAGCAGCCCCAGCATTTT. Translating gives CASTDFTEQPQHF.

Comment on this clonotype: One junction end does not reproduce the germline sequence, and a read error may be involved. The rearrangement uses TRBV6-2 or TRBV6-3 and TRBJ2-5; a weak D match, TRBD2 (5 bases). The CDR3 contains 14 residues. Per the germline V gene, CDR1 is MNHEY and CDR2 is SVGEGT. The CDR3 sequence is CASTPEGAQETQYF. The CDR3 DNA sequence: TGTGCCAGCACCCCCGAGGGAGCCCAAGAGACCCAGTACTTT.